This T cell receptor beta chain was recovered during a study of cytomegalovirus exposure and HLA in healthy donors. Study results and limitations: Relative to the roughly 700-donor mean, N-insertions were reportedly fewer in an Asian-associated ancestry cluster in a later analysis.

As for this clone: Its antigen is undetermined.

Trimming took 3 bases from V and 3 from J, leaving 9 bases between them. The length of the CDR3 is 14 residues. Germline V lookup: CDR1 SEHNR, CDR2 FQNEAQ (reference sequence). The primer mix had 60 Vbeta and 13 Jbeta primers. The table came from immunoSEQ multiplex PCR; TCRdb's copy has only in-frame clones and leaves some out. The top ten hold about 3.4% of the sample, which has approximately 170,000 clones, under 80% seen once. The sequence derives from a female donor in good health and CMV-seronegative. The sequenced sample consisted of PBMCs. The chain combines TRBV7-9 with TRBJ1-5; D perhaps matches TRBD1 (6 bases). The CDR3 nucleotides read TGTGCCAGCAGCTTTGGACAGAACAATCAGCCCCAGCATTTT. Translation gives CASSFGQNNQPQHF.